Presented here are 32 T cell receptor beta chains from one specimen sequenced in a study of blood T cell repertoires in COVID-19. Sequenced by immunoSEQ multiplex PCR; TCRdb stores in-frame clones only, minus some. The table shows about 300,000 clones, with around 89% occurring only once. Source material: peripheral blood. These receptors came from a young woman who had recovered from COVID-19.

In this sample, this clone turned up once. The gene calls are TRBV5-1 and TRBJ1-2, with 11 bases matching TRBD1. The ends lost 4 bases at V and 7 bases at J; junction bases unmatched: 3. Germline CDR1 and CDR2: SGHRS and YFSETQ. This CDR3 spans 13 amino acids. The CDR3 DNA reads as TGCGCCAGCAGCGGACAGGGGGCAGGTGGCTACACCTTC. This translates into CASSGQGAGGYTF.

The J gene is TRBJ1-5, the V gene TRBV6-5, with TRBD1 as a possible D gene (6 bases). V lost 1 base to trimming and J lost 3 bases, with 7 bases between them. The CDR3 has 14 residues. Germline-derived CDR1 and CDR2 are MNHEY and SVGAGI. The CDR3 here is CASSYWDNNQPQHF. CDR3 bases: TGTGCCAGCAGTTACTGGGACAACAATCAGCCCCAGCATTTT.

The rearrangement joins TRBV3-1 (or the pseudogene TRBV3-2) to TRBJ1-4; D uncertain. CDR1 and CDR2 from the germline V gene are LGHDT and YNNKEL (reference sequence). The CDR3 totals 15 residues. Trimming shortened V by 1 base and J by 6 bases, and 12 bases separated the two germline ends. The CDR3 reads CASSQGIGFYEKLFF. The CDR3 DNA sequence: TGTGCCAGCAGCCAAGGCATCGGGTTCTATGAAAAACTGTTTTTT.

The chain is built from TRBV18 and TRBJ2-3; D might be TRBD1 (6 bases). This CDR3 region has 15 residues. V lost 3 bases and J lost 4, with 14 bases in between. Germline V lookup: CDR1 KGHSH, CDR2 LQKENI. CDR3 protein: CASSPKTRTADTQYF. The CDR3 DNA is TGTGCCAGCTCACCCAAGACCCGGACAGCAGATACGCAGTATTTT. Drawing the rest from reference TRBV18 and TRBJ2-3, the complete variable domain is NAGVMQNPRHLVRRRGQEARLRCSPMKGHSHVYWYRQLPEEGLKFMVYLQKENIIDESGMPKERFSAEFPKEGPSILRIQQVVRGDSAAYFCASSPKTRTADTQYFGPGTRLTVL.

On this clone: The sample contains more than one DNA sequence encoding this CDR3. The CDR3 loop reads CASRTGNQPQHF. The CDR3 DNA sequence: TGTGCCAGCAGGACAGGGAATCAGCCCCAGCATTTT. The rearrangement uses TRBV28 and TRBJ1-5; 7 positions match TRBD1. V dropped 6 bases and J dropped 4; count of bases not matched to a gene: 0. The CDR3 has 12 residues. Looked up from germline, CDR1 is MDHEN and CDR2 is SYDVKM.

The chain joins TRBV28 to TRBJ1-1; 10 positions agree with TRBD1. After removal of 1 base from V and 5 bases from J, the junction contained 10 bases not matched to a gene. Looked up from germline, CDR1 is MDHEN and CDR2 is SYDVKM. The CDR3 covers 17 residues. The CDR3 DNA reads TGTGCCAGCAGTTTATTTTTAGGATGGACAGGGGGTACTGAAGCTTTCTTT. Translated: CASSLFLGWTGGTEAFF.

This clone has only a few counts. This sample includes further DNA sequences coding for the same CDR3. V usage is TRBV19 and J usage is TRBJ1-1; 7 bases line up with TRBD1. There are 14 residues in the CDR3. The ends lost 4 bases at V and 0 bases at J; junction bases unmatched: 2. Germline V lookup: CDR1 LNHDA, CDR2 SQIVND (reference sequence). The CDR3 here is CASSRDRVNTEAFF. For the CDR3, the DNA is TGTGCCAGTAGTAGAGACAGGGTGAACACTGAAGCTTTCTTT.

The chain couples TRBV12-5 to TRBJ1-1; the match to TRBD1 covers 8 bases. V was clipped by 2 bases and J by 1 base; unmatched bases: 3. The CDR3 has 15 residues. Per the germline V gene, CDR1 is LGHNT and CDR2 is FRNRAP. CDR3 DNA: TGTGCTAGTGGTTTGACACAGGGGGGGAACACTGAAGCTTTCTTT. Amino acids: CASGLTQGGNTEAFF. The full variable domain, with the rest looked up from reference TRBV12-5 and TRBJ1-1, is DARVTQTPRHKVTEMGQEVTMRCQPILGHNTVFWYRQTMMQGLELLAYFRNRAPLDDSGMPKDRFSAEMPDATLATLKIQPSEPRDSAVYFCASGLTQGGNTEAFFGQGTRLTVV.

The V gene is TRBV5-5, the J gene TRBJ1-6; possible D gene TRBD1, 6 bases. The CDR3 spans 16 residues. Germline CDR1 reads SGHKS; CDR2 reads YYEKEE (reference sequence). With 9 bases removed from V and 10 bases from J, the gap between germline ends came to 26 bases. The CDR3, as DNA: TGTGCCACCCCACCGACAGGACAGCCTGCAGGGTCACCCCTCCACTTT. Translation: CATPPTGQPAGSPLHF.

The chain employs TRBV19 and TRBJ1-2, with TRBD1 matching 8 bases. The V gene's germline CDR1 is LNHDA and CDR2 SQIVND (reference sequence). The CDR3 has 14 amino acids. V lost 6 bases and J lost 2; bases outside the gene matches: 5. CDR3 DNA sequence: TGTGCCAGTAGGCGGACAGGGTTAAACTATGGCTACACCTTC. Translation gives CASRRTGLNYGYTF.

The gene calls are TRBV20-1 and TRBJ2-7; D is undetermined. CDR3 size: 11 residues. Germline values: CDR1 DFQATT, CDR2 SNEGSKA (reference sequence). The germline V and J ends were trimmed by 3 bases and 3 bases, with 6 bases remaining between them. The CDR3 reads CSARHNYEQYF. CDR3 nucleotides: TGCAGTGCTAGGCACAACTACGAGCAGTACTTC.

The chain couples TRBV6-6 to TRBJ1-5, with D perhaps TRBD1 (5 bases). CDR3 length equals 15 residues. V was clipped by 2 bases and J by 0 bases, with 8 bases between them. Germline loops: CDR1 MNHNY, CDR2 SVGAGI (reference sequence). The CDR3 bases are TGTGCCAGCAGTTACGGGGGGAATAGCAATCAGCCCCAGCATTTT. Its translation is CASSYGGNSNQPQHF.

This clone has just a few counts. The V and J genes are TRBV28 and TRBJ2-7; D possibly corresponds to TRBD1 (6 bases). CDR1 and CDR2 from the germline V gene are MDHEN and SYDVKM. V was pared by 7 bases and J by 2 bases, with 15 bases between. This CDR3 has 14 residues. CDR3 residues: CASNRRDNAYEQYF. As DNA, the CDR3 is TGTGCCAGCAACCGACGGGACAACGCCTACGAGCAGTACTTC.

The chain links TRBV18 to TRBJ2-5; 7 bases are shared with TRBD2. Trimming at V came to 0 bases and at J to 1 base, leaving 2 bases not matched to a gene. The V gene's germline CDR1 is KGHSH and CDR2 LQKENI. The CDR3 has 15 amino acids. Written as DNA, the CDR3 is TGTGCCAGCTCACCACCGGGGAGGGCCCAAGAGACCCAGTACTTC. Amino acid sequence: CASSPPGRAQETQYF.

This clone was observed once. The chain has TRBV19 and TRBJ1-4; 8 bases match TRBD1. Looked up from germline, CDR1 is LNHDA and CDR2 is SQIVND (reference sequence). After removal of 6 bases from V and 3 bases from J, the junction contained 6 bases not matched to a gene. The CDR3 is made up of 15 amino acids. CDR3 sequence (DNA): TGTGCCAGTAGCGATGACAGGGGCCCTAATGAAAAACTGTTTTTT. Amino acids: CASSDDRGPNEKLFF.

The rearrangement uses TRBV4-3 and TRBJ2-1, with 8 positions matching TRBD1. CDR1 and CDR2 from the germline V gene are LGHNA and YSLEER. This CDR3 has 16 residues. V shed 2 bases, J shed 7 bases, and the junction held 10 bases outside the gene matches. Here the CDR3 DNA reads TGCGCCAGCAGCCAAATACCGGGACAGGTGTTTAATGAGCAGTTCTTC. Its translation is CASSQIPGQVFNEQFF.

The rearrangement uses TRBV7-2 and TRBJ1-1; D is possibly TRBD1 (6 bases). V was pared by 5 bases and J by 2 bases, with 12 bases between. Germline V lookup: CDR1 SGHTA, CDR2 FQGNSA. This CDR3 contains 14 residues. The CDR3: CASSPRTANTEAFF. As DNA, the CDR3 is TGTGCCAGCAGCCCAAGGACAGCCAACACTGAAGCTTTCTTT.

The chain has TRBV5-1 and TRBJ2-7; tentative D call: TRBD1 (6 bases). Germline CDR1 reads SGHRS; CDR2 reads YFSETQ. The V end lost 6 bases, the J end lost 0 bases, and 13 bases lay between the germline ends. The length of the CDR3 is 14 residues. This CDR3 reads CASTQDSSSYEQYF. CDR3 nucleotides: TGCGCCAGCACCCAGGACAGTAGCTCCTACGAGCAGTACTTC.

The chain couples TRBV9 to TRBJ1-1; D perhaps matches TRBD1 (6 bases). Germline V gene sequence: CDR1 SGDLS, CDR2 YYNGEE. The V end was cut by 4 bases, the J end by 1 base, with 14 bases between. This CDR3 region has 15 residues. Here the CDR3 reads CASSPSGVGNTEAFF. CDR3 nucleotides: TGTGCCAGCAGCCCATCAGGGGTCGGGAACACTGAAGCTTTCTTT.

On this clone itself: Additional DNA sequences in this sample encode the identical CDR3. The genes are TRBV6-5 and TRBJ2-2; D not certain. This CDR3 contains 13 residues. Germline V CDR1 and CDR2: MNHEY, SVGAGI. Trimming cost V 1 base and J 5 bases, with 5 bases left between them. In nucleotides, the CDR3 is TGTGCCAGCAGTTACTTGAGGACCGGGGAGCTGTTTTTT. It translates to CASSYLRTGELFF.

The chain has TRBV30 and TRBJ1-5, with a tentative D call TRBD1 (6 bases). Germline assignment: CDR1 GTSNPN and CDR2 SVGIG (reference sequence). Trimming removed 5 bases from V and 6 bases from J, with 14 bases in between. The CDR3 has 13 amino acids. CDR3 DNA: TGTGCCTGGGGTAACAGGGAACGTCAGCCCCAGCATTTT. Translation gives CAWGNRERQPQHF.

The rearrangement uses TRBV2 and TRBJ1-1, with D maybe TRBD1 (6 bases). This CDR3 is 11 amino acids long. CDR1 SNHLY and CDR2 FYNNEI come from the germline V gene. The germline V and J ends were trimmed by 7 bases and 6 bases, with 9 bases remaining between them. CDR3 in DNA: TGTGCCAGCAACAGGGAGCCTGAAGCTTTCTTT. Encoded protein: CASNREPEAFF. Full variable domain (missing parts from reference TRBV2 and TRBJ1-1): EPEVTQTPSHQVTQMGQEVILRCVPISNHLYFYWYRQILGQKVEFLVSFYNNEISEKSEIFDDQFSVERPDGSNFTLKIRSTKLEDSAMYFCASNREPEAFFGQGTRLTVV.

The genes are TRBV5-6 and TRBJ1-5; TRBD1 matches 8 bases. Germline loops: CDR1 SGHDT, CDR2 YYEEEE. CDR3 length equals 14 residues. V lost 6 bases to trimming and J lost 4 bases; unmatched junction nucleotides: 6. The CDR3 DNA reads as TGTGCCAGCAAGGAAGGACAGGGAAATCAGCCCCAGCATTTT. Its protein is CASKEGQGNQPQHF.

V and J are TRBV15 and TRBJ1-5; 9 nucleotides match TRBD1. The CDR3 is made up of 19 amino acids. V shed 3 bases, J shed 1 base, and the junction held 13 bases outside the gene matches. Germline loops: CDR1 LNHNV, CDR2 YYDKDF (reference sequence). CDR3 protein: CATSSVDWDREGSNQPQHF. The CDR3 DNA reads as TGTGCCACCAGCAGCGTTGACTGGGACAGGGAAGGCAGCAATCAGCCCCAGCATTTT.

This clone occurred once. V usage is TRBV6-5 and J usage is TRBJ1-2; 10 bases are a match to TRBD1. After removal of 6 bases from V and 5 bases from J, the junction contained 9 bases not matched to a gene. This CDR3 region has 15 residues. CDR1 is MNHEY, CDR2 SVGAGI, per germline. The CDR3 sequence is CASSGGQGSRYGYTF. In DNA form, the CDR3 reads TGTGCCAGCAGCGGGGGACAGGGGTCCCGGTATGGCTACACCTTC.

This clone has just one count. The chain combines TRBV7-2 with TRBJ2-7; weak D call: TRBD1 (5 bases). Trimming stripped 5 bases from V and 3 bases from J, with 14 bases between. CDR1 SGHTA and CDR2 FQGNSA come from the germline V gene. This CDR3 region has 14 residues. This CDR3 reads CASSLSPQGYEQYF. DNA of the CDR3: TGTGCCAGCAGCCTTTCCCCCCAGGGCTACGAGCAGTACTTC.

The rearrangement joins TRBV12-2 to TRBJ2-7; the table names TRBD1, a call not compared with the DNA. TRBV12-2 is described as a pseudogene. The CDR3 loop spans 17 amino acids. CDR3 DNA sequence: TGTGCAAGTCGCTTAGGGACTGGGGACAGCGAATCCTACGAGCAGTACTTC. Translation: CASRLGTGDSESYEQYF.

The chain combines TRBV29-1 with TRBJ2-1; D may be TRBD2 (6 bases). CDR3 length equals 11 residues. V lost 4 bases, J lost 7 bases, and 8 bases lay in between. From germline, CDR1 is SQVTM and CDR2 ANQGSEA. CDR3 DNA sequence: TGCAGCGTTGGGGGGAGGAATGAGCAGTTCTTC. Translation gives CSVGGRNEQFF.

The gene calls are TRBV6-4 and TRBJ2-1; 8 bases fit TRBD2. Germline V gene lookup returns CDR1 MRHNA and CDR2 SNTAGT. The ends lost 2 bases at V and 10 bases at J; junction bases unmatched: 7. The CDR3 runs to 14 residues. The CDR3 reads CASSDGSGGEEQFF. DNA of the CDR3: TGTGCCAGCAGTGACGGGTCGGGGGGGGAGGAGCAGTTCTTC.

The chain has TRBV2 and TRBJ1-1; 7 nucleotides agree with TRBD1. V was pared by 6 bases and J by 5 bases, with 3 bases of the junction left unmatched. CDR1 is SNHLY and CDR2 is FYNNEI in the germline V gene. This CDR3 region has 12 residues. The CDR3, as DNA: TGTGCCAGCAGGAGGACAGGTACTGAAGCTTTCTTT. Translated: CASRRTGTEAFF.

CDR3 in amino acids: CASSLAQGTNYGYTF. The CDR3 DNA follows: TGCGCCAGCAGCTTGGCACAGGGGACTAACTATGGCTACACCTTC. The chain recombines TRBV5-1 with TRBJ1-2; 7 nucleotides line up with TRBD1. Germline CDR1 is SGHRS and CDR2 is YFSETQ. This CDR3 contains 15 residues. J was trimmed by 0 bases and V by 0 bases; bases with no gene match: 2.

J is TRBJ1-2 and V is TRBV2; TRBD1 might be the D (5 bases). The CDR3 consists of 14 residues. The germline gives CDR1 SNHLY, CDR2 FYNNEI. Trimming left V 6 bases short and J 3 bases short, with 14 bases between. CDR3 amino acids: CASSGRQGDYGYTF. The CDR3 DNA follows: TGTGCCAGCAGCGGTAGGCAGGGTGACTATGGCTACACCTTC.